There are a few counts of the clone carrying this T cell receptor beta chain. As yet, its antigen is unknown. This sample was taken from a study of CD8 T cells in ankylosing spondylitis. Study conclusions and caveats: The study identified a TCR beta motif of several highly homologous variants that appeared characteristic of ankylosing spondylitis blood.

TCRdb re-called the 5' RACE reads with MiXCR, one entry per CDR3 protein. The sample consists of about 540,000 distinct CDR3 sequences, roughly an eighth of them appearing once. V shed 10 bases and J shed 3 bases, with 12 bases lying between them. From germline, CDR1 is ENHRY and CDR2 SYGVKD. CDR3 size: 12 residues. Material for sequencing was blood, either unsorted or a sorted T cell fraction (not recorded which). The sequence was obtained from a male donor with ankylosing spondylitis. This rearrangement joins TRBV10-3 to TRBJ1-2; possible D gene TRBD1, 6 bases. CDR3 sequence: CATWGADYGYTF. Written as DNA, the CDR3 is TGTGCCACGTGGGGGGCTGACTATGGCTACACCTTC.